The T cell receptor beta chain under discussion was sequenced for a study of beta chain features in type 1 diabetes. Study-level findings and limits: When VDJ junctions were examined, type 1 diabetes patients showed fewer insertions and more deletions. All four CD4+ subsets from Type 1 diabetes patients carried moderately but significantly shorter TCRB CDR3s.

The trim removed 6 bases at V and 11 bases at J, leaving 15 bases unmatched. The CDR3 extends over 13 amino acids. Germline values: CDR1 GTSNPN, CDR2 SVGIG (reference sequence). Expressed TCRB transcripts were sequenced because the isolated RNA had all been reverse transcribed beforehand. Profiled with immunoSEQ multiplex PCR; TCRdb holds only in-frame clones, not every one. The sample yields 240,000 or so clones, roughly 30% seen once. Concerning this clone itself: Its specificity is not known.

The clonotype comes from a man aged 25-40 years in good health. The genes are TRBV30 and TRBJ2-5, with 7 nucleotides matching TRBD2. Material: central memory CD4+ T cells from blood. CDR3 protein: CACTSNLRGEQYF. In DNA, the CDR3 is TGTGCCTGCACTTCAAACCTCCGGGGGGAGCAGTACTTC.